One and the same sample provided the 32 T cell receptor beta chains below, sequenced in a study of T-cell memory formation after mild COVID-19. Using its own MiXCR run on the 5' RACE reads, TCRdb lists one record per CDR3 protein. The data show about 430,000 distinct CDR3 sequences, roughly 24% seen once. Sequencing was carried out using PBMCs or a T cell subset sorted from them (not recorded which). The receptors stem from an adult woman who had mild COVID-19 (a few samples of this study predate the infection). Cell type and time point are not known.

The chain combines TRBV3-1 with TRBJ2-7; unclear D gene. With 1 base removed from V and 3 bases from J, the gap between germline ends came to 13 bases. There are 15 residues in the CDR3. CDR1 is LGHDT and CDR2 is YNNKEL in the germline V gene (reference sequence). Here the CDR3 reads CASSQGHRSFYEQYF. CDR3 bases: TGTGCCAGCAGCCAAGGGCACAGATCTTTCTACGAGCAGTACTTC.

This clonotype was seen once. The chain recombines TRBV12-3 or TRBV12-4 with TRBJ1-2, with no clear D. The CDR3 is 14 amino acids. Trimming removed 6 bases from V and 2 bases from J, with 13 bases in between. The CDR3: CASSTTRLNYGYTF. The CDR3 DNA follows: TGTGCCAGCAGCACGACCAGACTGAACTATGGCTACACCTTC.

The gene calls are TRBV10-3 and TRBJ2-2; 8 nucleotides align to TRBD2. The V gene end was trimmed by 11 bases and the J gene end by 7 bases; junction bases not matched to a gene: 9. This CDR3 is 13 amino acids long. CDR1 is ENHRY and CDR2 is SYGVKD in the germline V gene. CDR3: CAASGLEGGELFF. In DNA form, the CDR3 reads TGTGCCGCCTCGGGACTAGAGGGCGGGGAGCTGTTTTTT.

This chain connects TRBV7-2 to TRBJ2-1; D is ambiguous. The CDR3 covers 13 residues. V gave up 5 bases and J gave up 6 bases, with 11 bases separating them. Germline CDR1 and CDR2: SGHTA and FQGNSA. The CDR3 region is CASSPVGRNEQFF. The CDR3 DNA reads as TGTGCCAGCAGCCCGGTGGGTCGCAATGAGCAGTTCTTC.

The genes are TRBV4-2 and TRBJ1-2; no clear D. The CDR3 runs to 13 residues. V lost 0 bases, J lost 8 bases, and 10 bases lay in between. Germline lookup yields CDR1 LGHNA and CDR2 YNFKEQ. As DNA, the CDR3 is TGTGCCAGCAGCCAAGATCAGAACGCCGGCTACACCTTC. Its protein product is CASSQDQNAGYTF.

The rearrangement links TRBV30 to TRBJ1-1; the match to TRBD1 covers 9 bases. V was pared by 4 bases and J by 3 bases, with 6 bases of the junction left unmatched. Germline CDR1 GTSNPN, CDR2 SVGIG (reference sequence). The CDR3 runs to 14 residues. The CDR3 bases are TGTGCCTGGAACCCGGGACAGGGATACACTGAAGCTTTCTTT. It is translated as CAWNPGQGYTEAFF.

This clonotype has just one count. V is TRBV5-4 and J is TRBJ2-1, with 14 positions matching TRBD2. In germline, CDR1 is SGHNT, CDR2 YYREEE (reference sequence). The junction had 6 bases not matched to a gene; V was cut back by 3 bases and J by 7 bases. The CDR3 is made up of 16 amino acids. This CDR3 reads CASSSPGTSGRNEQFF. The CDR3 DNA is TGTGCCAGCAGCTCCCCCGGGACTAGCGGGAGAAATGAGCAGTTCTTC.

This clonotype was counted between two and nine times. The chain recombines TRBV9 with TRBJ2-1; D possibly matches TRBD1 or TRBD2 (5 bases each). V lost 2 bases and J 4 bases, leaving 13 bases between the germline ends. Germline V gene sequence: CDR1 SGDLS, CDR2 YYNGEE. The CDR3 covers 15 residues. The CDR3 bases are TGTGCCAGCAGCGTCGCTACCGGGACGTACAATGAGCAGTTCTTC. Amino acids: CASSVATGTYNEQFF.

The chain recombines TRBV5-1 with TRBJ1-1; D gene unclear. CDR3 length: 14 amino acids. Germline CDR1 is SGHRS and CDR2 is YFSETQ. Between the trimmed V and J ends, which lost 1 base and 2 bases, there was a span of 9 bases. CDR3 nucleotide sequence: TGCGCCAGCAGCTTGATTCCGGCTAACACTGAAGCTTTCTTT. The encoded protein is CASSLIPANTEAFF.

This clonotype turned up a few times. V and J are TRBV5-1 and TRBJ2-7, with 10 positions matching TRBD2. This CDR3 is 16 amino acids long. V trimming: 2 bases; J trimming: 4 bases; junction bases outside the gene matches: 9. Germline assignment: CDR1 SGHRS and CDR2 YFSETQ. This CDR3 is CASSFRTSGITYEQYF. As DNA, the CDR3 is TGCGCCAGCAGCTTTCGTACTAGCGGGATCACTTACGAGCAGTACTTC.

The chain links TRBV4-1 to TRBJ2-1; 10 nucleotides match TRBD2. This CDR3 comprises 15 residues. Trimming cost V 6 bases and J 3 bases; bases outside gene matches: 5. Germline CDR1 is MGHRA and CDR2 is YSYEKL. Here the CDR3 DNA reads TGCGCCAGCAGACGGACTAGCGGCGGCTACAATGAGCAGTTCTTC. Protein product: CASRRTSGGYNEQFF.

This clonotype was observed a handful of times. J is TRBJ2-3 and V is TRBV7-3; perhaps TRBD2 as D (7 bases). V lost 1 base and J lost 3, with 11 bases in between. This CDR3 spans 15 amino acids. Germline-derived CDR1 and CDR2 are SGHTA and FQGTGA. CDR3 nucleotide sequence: TGTGCCAGCAGCTTAAATGGGGGGGCGACAGATACGCAGTATTTT. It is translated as CASSLNGGATDTQYF.

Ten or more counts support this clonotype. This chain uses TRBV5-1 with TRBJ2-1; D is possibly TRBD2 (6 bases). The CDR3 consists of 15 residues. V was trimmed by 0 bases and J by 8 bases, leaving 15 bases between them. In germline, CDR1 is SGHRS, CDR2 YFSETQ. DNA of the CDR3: TGCGCCAGCAGCTTGGAGCCTAGCGACCTGCATGAGCAGTTCTTC. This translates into CASSLEPSDLHEQFF.

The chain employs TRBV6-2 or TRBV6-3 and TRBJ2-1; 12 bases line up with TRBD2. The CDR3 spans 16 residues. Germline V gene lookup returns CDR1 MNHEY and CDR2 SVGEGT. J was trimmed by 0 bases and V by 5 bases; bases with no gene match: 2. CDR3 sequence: CASSRTSGISYNEQFF. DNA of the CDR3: TGTGCCAGCAGTAGGACTAGCGGGATCTCCTACAATGAGCAGTTCTTC.

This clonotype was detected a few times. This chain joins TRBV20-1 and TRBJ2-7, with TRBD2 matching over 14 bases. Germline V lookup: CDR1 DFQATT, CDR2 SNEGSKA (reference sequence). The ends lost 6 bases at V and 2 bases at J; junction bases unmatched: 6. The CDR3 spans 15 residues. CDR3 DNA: TGCAGTGCAAGGCCGGGACTAGCGGGGGCCTACGAGCAGTACTTC. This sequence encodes CSARPGLAGAYEQYF.

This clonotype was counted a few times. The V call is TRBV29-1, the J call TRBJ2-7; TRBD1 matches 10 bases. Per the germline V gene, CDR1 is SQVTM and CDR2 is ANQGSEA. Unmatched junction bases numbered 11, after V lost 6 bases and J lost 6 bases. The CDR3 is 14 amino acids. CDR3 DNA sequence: TGCAGCGTCGCAACCGGGACAGGGGCTCGCGAGCAGTACTTC. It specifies CSVATGTGAREQYF.

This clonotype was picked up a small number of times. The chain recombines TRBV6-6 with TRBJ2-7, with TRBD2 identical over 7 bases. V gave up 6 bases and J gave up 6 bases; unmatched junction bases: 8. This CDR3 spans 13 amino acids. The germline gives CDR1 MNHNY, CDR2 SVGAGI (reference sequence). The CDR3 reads CASRGDYPSEQYF. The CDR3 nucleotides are TGTGCCAGCAGAGGGGACTACCCCTCCGAGCAGTACTTC.

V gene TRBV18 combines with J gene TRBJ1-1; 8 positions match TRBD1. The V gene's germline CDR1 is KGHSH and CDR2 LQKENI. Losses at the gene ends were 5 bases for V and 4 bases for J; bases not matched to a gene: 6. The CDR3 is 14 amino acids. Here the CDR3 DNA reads TGTGCCAGCTCAGGACAGGGAAGAACCACTGAAGCTTTCTTT. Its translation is CASSGQGRTTEAFF.

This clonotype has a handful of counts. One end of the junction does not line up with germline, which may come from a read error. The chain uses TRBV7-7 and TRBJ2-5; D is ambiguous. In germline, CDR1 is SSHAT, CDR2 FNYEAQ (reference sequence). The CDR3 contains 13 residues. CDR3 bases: TGTGCTAGCAGCAGTAACTACGCGGAGACCCAGTACTTC. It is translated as CASSSNYAETQYF.

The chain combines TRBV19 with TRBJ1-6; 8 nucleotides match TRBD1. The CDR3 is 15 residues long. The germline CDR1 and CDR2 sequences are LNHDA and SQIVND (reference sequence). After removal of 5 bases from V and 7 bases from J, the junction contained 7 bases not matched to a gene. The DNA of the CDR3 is TGTGCCAGTAGTCGGACAGGGCCGGTGAATTCACCCCTCCACTTT. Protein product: CASSRTGPVNSPLHF.

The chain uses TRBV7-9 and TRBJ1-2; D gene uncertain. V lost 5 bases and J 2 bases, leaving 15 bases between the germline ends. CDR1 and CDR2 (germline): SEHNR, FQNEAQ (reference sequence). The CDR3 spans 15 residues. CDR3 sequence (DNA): TGTGCCAGCAGCCCCGGGCAGATCTTGAACTATGGCTACACCTTC. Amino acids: CASSPGQILNYGYTF.

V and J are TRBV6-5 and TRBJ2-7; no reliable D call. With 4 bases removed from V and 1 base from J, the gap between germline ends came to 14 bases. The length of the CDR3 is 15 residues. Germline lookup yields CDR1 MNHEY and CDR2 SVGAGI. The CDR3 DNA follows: TGTGCCAGCAGTTCCCAGGACCTCAATTCCTACGAGCAGTACTTC. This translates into CASSSQDLNSYEQYF.

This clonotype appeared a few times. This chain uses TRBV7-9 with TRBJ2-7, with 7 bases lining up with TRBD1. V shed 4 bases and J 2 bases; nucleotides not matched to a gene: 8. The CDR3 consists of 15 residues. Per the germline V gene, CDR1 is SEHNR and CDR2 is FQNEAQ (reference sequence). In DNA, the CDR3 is TGTGCCAGCAGCTCGCGGACAGGCGAACCCTACGAGCAGTACTTC. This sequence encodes CASSSRTGEPYEQYF.

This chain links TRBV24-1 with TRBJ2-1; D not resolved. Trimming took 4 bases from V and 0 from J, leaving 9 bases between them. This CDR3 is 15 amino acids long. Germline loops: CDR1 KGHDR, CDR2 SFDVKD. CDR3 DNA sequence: TGTGCCACCAGTGACCCGACGCGCTCCTACAATGAGCAGTTCTTC. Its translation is CATSDPTRSYNEQFF.

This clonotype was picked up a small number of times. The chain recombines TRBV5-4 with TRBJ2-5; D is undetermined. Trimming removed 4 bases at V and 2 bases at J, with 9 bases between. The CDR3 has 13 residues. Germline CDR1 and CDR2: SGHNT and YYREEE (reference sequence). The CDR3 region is CASSQVPQETQYF. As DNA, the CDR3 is TGTGCCAGCAGCCAGGTACCTCAAGAGACCCAGTACTTC. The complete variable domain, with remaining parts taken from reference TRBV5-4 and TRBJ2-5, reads ETGVTQSPTHLIKTRGQQVTLRCSSQSGHNTVSWYQQALGQGPQFIFQYYREEENGRGNFPPRFSGLQFPNYSSELNVNALELDDSALYLCASSQVPQETQYFGPGTRLLVL.

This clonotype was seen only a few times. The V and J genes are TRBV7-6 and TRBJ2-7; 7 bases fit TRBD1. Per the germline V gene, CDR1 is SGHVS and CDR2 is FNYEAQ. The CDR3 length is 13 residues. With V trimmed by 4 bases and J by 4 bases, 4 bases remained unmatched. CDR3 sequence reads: CASSSLQGYEQYF. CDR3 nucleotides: TGTGCCAGCAGCTCGCTACAGGGGTACGAGCAGTACTTC.

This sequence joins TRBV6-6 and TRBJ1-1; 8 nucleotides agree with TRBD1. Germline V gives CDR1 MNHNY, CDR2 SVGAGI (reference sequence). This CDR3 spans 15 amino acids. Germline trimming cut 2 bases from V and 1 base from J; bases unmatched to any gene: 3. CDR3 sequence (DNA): TGTGCCAGCAGTTACGACAGGGGACCGAACACTGAAGCTTTCTTT. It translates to CASSYDRGPNTEAFF.

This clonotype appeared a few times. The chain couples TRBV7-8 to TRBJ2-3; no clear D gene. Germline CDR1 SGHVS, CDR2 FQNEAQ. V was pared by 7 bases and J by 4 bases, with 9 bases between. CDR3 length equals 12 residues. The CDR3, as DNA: TGTGCCAGCACCTCTTTATCAGATACGCAGTATTTT. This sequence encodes CASTSLSDTQYF.

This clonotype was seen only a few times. DNA for the CDR3: TGTGCCACCAGTCGGACAGGGTGGCGTGATACTGAAGCTTTCTTT. Amino acids: CATSRTGWRDTEAFF. V usage is TRBV15 and J usage is TRBJ1-1, with 8 bases fitting TRBD1. J was trimmed by 5 bases and V by 6 bases; bases with no gene match: 11. Germline lookup yields CDR1 LNHNV and CDR2 YYDKDF (reference sequence). This CDR3 contains 15 residues.

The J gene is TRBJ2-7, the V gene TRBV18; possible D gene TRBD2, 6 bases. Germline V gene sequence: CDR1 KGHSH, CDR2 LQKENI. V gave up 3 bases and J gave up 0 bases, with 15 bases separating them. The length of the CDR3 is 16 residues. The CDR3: CASSPPPGTASYEQYF. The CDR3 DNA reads TGTGCCAGCTCACCCCCCCCCGGGACTGCCTCCTACGAGCAGTACTTC.

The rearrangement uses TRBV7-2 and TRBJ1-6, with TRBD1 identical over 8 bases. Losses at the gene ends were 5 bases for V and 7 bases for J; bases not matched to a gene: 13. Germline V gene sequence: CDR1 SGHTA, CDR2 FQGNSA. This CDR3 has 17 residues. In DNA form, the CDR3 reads TGTGCCAGCAGCGCTACTCGGCGTCAGGGGGCGAATTCACCCCTCCACTTT. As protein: CASSATRRQGANSPLHF.

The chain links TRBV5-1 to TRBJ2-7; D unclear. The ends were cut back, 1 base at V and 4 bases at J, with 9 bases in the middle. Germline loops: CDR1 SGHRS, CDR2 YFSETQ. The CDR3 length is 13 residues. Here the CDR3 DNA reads TGCGCCAGCAGCTTGCATTTGCAATACGAGCAGTACTTC. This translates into CASSLHLQYEQYF.